A selection of T cell receptor beta chains follows, all from one sample in a study of blood T cell repertoires in COVID-19. TCRdb's copy holds only in-frame clones and misses some; the assay was immunoSEQ multiplex PCR. The table includes some 150,000 clones, roughly 84% detected once. Sample: peripheral blood. The receptors were sampled from an older woman with acute or convalescent COVID-19. Both conserved end residues are trimmed from each CDR3. The size of a clone is reported for some rows only, either as once, few or many, or as a class for expanded clones.

J | V | size | CDR3
TRBJ2-2 | TRBV12-5 | few | ASGLEALWGGGGTGELF
TRBJ1-1 | TRBV10-3 | once | ATLQLADMNTEAF
TRBJ2-5 | TRBV6-5 | - | ASSYGPQETQY
TRBJ1-1 | TRBV19 | - | ASSLLGGKSFTEAF
TRBJ1-5 | TRBV5-5 | - | ASSLDRGQPQH
TRBJ1-5 | TRBV28 | - | ASSRVDNQPQH
TRBJ2-7 | TRBV12-3/TRBV12-4 | - | ASSPRQYEQY
TRBJ1-5 | TRBV4-1 | - | ASSQGDRGVSNQPQH
TRBJ1-1 | TRBV4-1 | - | ASSQEEKPANTEAF
TRBJ1-4 | TRBV10-3 | once | AIRPGQGGTNEKLF
TRBJ1-2 | TRBV14 | few | ASSQELVREMGYT
TRBJ1-2 | TRBV5-1 | - | ASSLNTGGTKGYT
TRBJ2-5 | TRBV25-1 | few | ASRTYQETQY
TRBJ1-5 | TRBV6-2/TRBV6-3 | - | ASSFSGTGGLSQPQH
TRBJ2-7 | TRBV27 | - | ASSPRDRGVYEQY
TRBJ2-2 | TRBV9 | - | ASSVGSGGTGELF
TRBJ1-3 | TRBV29-1 | - | SVSISGNTIY
TRBJ2-1 | TRBV12-3/TRBV12-4 | - | ASSSKPLAGAF
TRBJ2-3 | TRBV4-1 | - | ASSQGGAGATDTQY
TRBJ1-2 | TRBV28 | - | ASSLIYYGYT
TRBJ2-5 | TRBV5-1 | - | ASGRDREETQY
TRBJ1-5 | TRBV2 | - | ASSLDRGSNQPQH
TRBJ2-5 | TRBV7-2 | - | ASSLQGGGMETQY
TRBJ2-5 | TRBV3-1/TRBV3-2 | - | ASSQGLEQTQY
TRBJ2-7 | TRBV5-4 | - | ASSRGGAPYEQY
TRBJ2-3 | TRBV19 | - | ASSISSPPHTDTQY
TRBJ2-7 | TRBV5-1 | - | ASSLEYGGALWY
TRBJ1-1 | TRBV6-5 | - | ASRGTGNTEAF
TRBJ1-2 | TRBV7-9 | once | ASSLEQGHIYGYT
TRBJ2-3 | TRBV11-2 | - | ASSLDRGTDTQY
TRBJ1-1 | TRBV25-1 | - | ASPDRGSTEAF
TRBJ2-1 | TRBV10-3 | - | AISESSGAYNEQF
TRBJ1-1 | TRBV28 | - | ATHPGRTEAF
TRBJ2-2 | TRBV2 | - | ASREIPGGELF
TRBJ1-5 | TRBV10-3 | - | AISGSDRVNQPQH
TRBJ2-2 | TRBV29-1 | once | SGRRGTGELF
TRBJ1-6 | TRBV5-1 | - | ASSFTGAINSPLH
TRBJ1-5 | TRBV18 | - | ASSTQGGGQPQH
TRBJ1-6 | TRBV19 | - | ASSGDRGSSRNSPLH
TRBJ2-2 | TRBV28 | - | ATRAGRGTGELF
TRBJ1-4 | TRBV6-5 | - | ASSWTVATNEKLF
TRBJ1-3 | TRBV5-1 | - | ASSYSSGTGSGNTIY
TRBJ1-2 | TRBV19 | - | ASSIQGRGYT
TRBJ2-7 | TRBV7-9 | - | ASGGEVSEQY
TRBJ2-3 | TRBV19 | - | ASSLRDRGTDTQY
TRBJ2-3 | TRBV9 | - | ASSVSGGAGDTQY